This T cell receptor beta chain was identified in a study of lymphopenia after photon versus proton radiotherapy. Trimming left V 4 bases short and J 0 bases short, with 7 bases between. Germline CDR1 and CDR2: LGHNA and YSLEER. The CDR3 is 14 amino acids. Clones were read by immunoSEQ multiplex PCR, and TCRdb kept only the in-frame ones, dropping some. Here the sample spans 40,000 or so clones, approximately 83% being singletons. Study-wide points: Proton therapy kept repertoires fairly stable, unlike photons, which gained effector/memory cells.

A word on this clone: Its antigen is undetermined.

The J gene is TRBJ1-5, the V gene TRBV4-3; no definite D call. Sequenced here: peripheral blood, sampled from a patient treated with photon-based radiotherapy. The sequence derives from a man aged 40-50 years with gastric cancer. The chain's CDR3 is CASSPYHSNQPQHF. The CDR3 nucleotides read TGCGCCAGCAGCCCCTACCATAGCAATCAGCCCCAGCATTTT.